This is a list of T cell receptor beta chains from one sample in a study of OX40 agonist ivuxolimab in advanced cancers. Sequenced by immunoSEQ multiplex PCR; TCRdb stores in-frame clones only, minus some. This sample has tens of thousands of clones, with 80% to 85% found just once. This material consisted of CD4+ or CD8+ T cells sorted from blood, taken in a trial of the OX40 agonist ivuxolimab. Receptors originate from an adult with an advanced solid tumor such as melanoma, head and neck, liver or kidney cancer. The CDR3 runs from the conserved cysteine through the conserved F or W. Fields, in order: D gene, clone size, CDR3 length, J gene, V gene, CDR3 protein, CDR3 DNA. D genes are given only for firm matches. Part of the rows lack a size; the others show once, few, many or a class for expanded clones.

d_gene: -; abundance: few; len: 11; j_gene: TRBJ2-2; v_gene: TRBV19; CDR3aa: CASSMSGELFF; CDR3nt: TGTGCCAGTAGTATGTCCGGGGAGCTGTTTTTT
d_gene: -; abundance: few; len: 15; j_gene: TRBJ1-1; v_gene: TRBV7-8; CDR3aa: CASSLKGEMNTEAFF; CDR3nt: TGTGCCAGCAGCTTAAAAGGAGAAATGAACACTGAAGCTTTCTTT
d_gene: -; abundance: -; len: 13; j_gene: TRBJ2-4; v_gene: TRBV9; CDR3aa: CASSGRGENIQYF; CDR3nt: TGTGCCAGCAGCGGCAGGGGGGAAAACATTCAGTACTTC
d_gene: -; abundance: -; len: 14; j_gene: TRBJ1-1; v_gene: TRBV6-6; CDR3aa: CATLLHDGNTEAFF; CDR3nt: TGTGCCACTCTCCTCCACGACGGGAACACTGAAGCTTTCTTT
d_gene: TRBD2; abundance: -; len: 16; j_gene: TRBJ2-1; v_gene: TRBV6-4; CDR3aa: CASSVPTSGESDEQFF; CDR3nt: TGTGCCAGCAGTGTCCCTACTAGCGGGGAGAGTGATGAGCAGTTCTTC
d_gene: -; abundance: -; len: 12; j_gene: TRBJ2-7; v_gene: TRBV5-4; CDR3aa: CASSLAGNEQYF; CDR3nt: TGTGCCAGCAGCTTGGCCGGAAACGAGCAGTACTTC
d_gene: -; abundance: -; len: 15; j_gene: TRBJ2-3; v_gene: TRBV9; CDR3aa: CASSDPEVGPDTQYF; CDR3nt: TGTGCCAGCAGCGACCCGGAAGTGGGCCCAGATACGCAGTATTTT
d_gene: -; abundance: -; len: 15; j_gene: TRBJ2-1; v_gene: TRBV7-6; CDR3aa: CASSLDGGSYNEQFF; CDR3nt: TGTGCCAGCAGCTTAGACGGGGGCTCCTACAATGAGCAGTTCTTC
d_gene: -; abundance: -; len: 13; j_gene: TRBJ1-2; v_gene: TRBV2; CDR3aa: CASGDTLFYGYTF; CDR3nt: TGTGCCAGCGGGGACACCCTATTCTATGGCTACACCTTC
d_gene: -; abundance: -; len: 15; j_gene: TRBJ1-1; v_gene: TRBV7-8; CDR3aa: CASSFSASMSTEAFF; CDR3nt: TGTGCCAGCAGCTTTAGCGCTTCAATGAGCACTGAAGCTTTCTTT
d_gene: TRBD1; abundance: -; len: 14; j_gene: TRBJ1-2; v_gene: TRBV7-9; CDR3aa: CASSLGRTGRGYTF; CDR3nt: TGTGCCAGCAGCTTAGGAAGGACAGGGCGAGGCTACACCTTC